Below, 8 T cell receptor beta chains from the same sample are listed, as sequenced in a study of Tregs in tolerant kidney transplant recipients. Produced via immunoSEQ multiplex PCR; TCRdb's table is partial and in-frame only. Its table records tens of thousands of clones. The starting material was CD4+ T cells from blood, obtained before the transplant. Source of these receptors: a human donor who received a combined kidney and bone marrow transplant.

As to this clone: The missing CDR3 end, 3 residues past where the read stops, is filled in from the germline J gene. The rearrangement joins TRBV7-2 to TRBJ2-7, with D perhaps TRBD2 (5 bases). CDR3 length: 13 amino acids. The V end was cut by 4 bases, the J end by 6 bases, with 13 bases between. The germline V gene has CDR1 SGHTA and CDR2 FQGNSA. The chain's CDR3 is CASSSYNGVEQYF. Partial CDR3 DNA: TGTGCCAGCAGCTCCTACAACGGGGTCGAG.

With respect to this clone: The read is 3 residues too short to cover the CDR3 end, so that end is filled in from the germline J gene. V usage is TRBV20-1 and J usage is TRBJ1-6; TRBD1 agrees at 8 bases. Germline values: CDR1 DFQATT, CDR2 SNEGSKA (reference sequence). The CDR3 spans 15 residues. Trimming removed 1 base from V and 4 bases from J; junction bases left unmatched: 3. The CDR3 bases that were read are TGCAGTGCTAGAGCAGGGACAGGATATAATTCACCC. This gives the protein CSARAGTGYNSP. The full CDR3 is CSARAGTGYNSPLHF.

As concerns this clone: The read terminates 3 residues before the CDR3 end, so the remaining end is supplied by the germline J gene. This chain joins TRBV29-1 and TRBJ2-3; D unclear. There are 13 residues in the CDR3. The germline gives CDR1 SQVTM, CDR2 ANQGSEA. The V end was cut by 8 bases, the J end by 3 bases, with 15 bases between. CDR3 DNA, as far as it was read: TGCAGCCCCCGGGTCGGCACAACAGATACG. It specifies CSPRVGTTDT. In full, the CDR3 is CSPRVGTTDTQYF.

Of note for this clone: The sequence runs out 3 residues before the end of the CDR3; the remainder is reconstructed from the germline J gene. This chain uses TRBV7-9 with TRBJ2-1; 8 bases are shared with TRBD2. Germline-derived CDR1 and CDR2 are SEHNR and FQNEAQ (reference sequence). This CDR3 comprises 15 residues. V gave up 4 bases and J gave up 3 bases; unmatched junction bases: 5. The covered CDR3 bases are TGTGCCAGCAGCTATAGCGGGGACCTCTACAATGAG. Translation gives CASSYSGDLYNE. The full CDR3 is CASSYSGDLYNEQFF.

Details on this clone: The read comes to an end 3 residues before the CDR3 does, leaving the germline J gene to fill in the end. This chain joins TRBV5-1 and TRBJ2-3; 7 bases fit TRBD1. V shed 0 bases and J 2 bases; nucleotides not matched to a gene: 6. The CDR3 runs 16 residues. CDR1 is SGHRS and CDR2 is YFSETQ in the germline V gene. Incomplete CDR3 DNA: TGCGCCAGCAGCTTGGGATCCGGGACAGACACAGATACG. Protein sequence: CASSLGSGTDTDT. The entire CDR3 protein is CASSLGSGTDTDTQYF.

CDR3 region: CASSRQESSYEQYF. The CDR3 DNA, read in part, is TGTGCCAGTAGTAGGCAGGAGAGCTCCTACGAG. The V gene is TRBV19, the J gene TRBJ2-7; D remains unclear. The observed sequence ends 3 residues before the CDR3 terminus, with the missing tail filled in from the germline J gene. Trimming took off 4 bases at V and 0 bases at J, with 10 bases between the two ends. The CDR3 covers 14 residues. Germline assignment: CDR1 LNHDA and CDR2 SQIVND (reference sequence).

Turning to this clone: The CDR3 goes on 3 residues after the read ends, and that part is filled in from the germline J gene. The chain joins TRBV18 to TRBJ2-3, with 7 bases identical to TRBD2. The V gene end was trimmed by 3 bases and the J gene end by 0 bases; junction bases not matched to a gene: 3. The CDR3 totals 15 residues. Germline CDR1 reads KGHSH; CDR2 reads LQKENI. This chain's CDR3 is CASSPGSGSTDTQYF. Partial CDR3 DNA: TGTGCCAGCTCACCGGGTAGCGGGAGCACAGATACG.

Comment on this clone: The read ends 3 residues early relative to the CDR3; the germline J gene fills the gap. The gene calls are TRBV6-1 and TRBJ2-1, with D uncertain. Germline V gene lookup returns CDR1 MNHNS and CDR2 SASEGT. The CDR3 runs to 11 residues. V shed 2 bases and J shed 8 bases, with 4 bases lying between them. The CDR3: CASSESHEQFF. CDR3 bases read: TGTGCCAGCAGTGAATCTCATGAG.